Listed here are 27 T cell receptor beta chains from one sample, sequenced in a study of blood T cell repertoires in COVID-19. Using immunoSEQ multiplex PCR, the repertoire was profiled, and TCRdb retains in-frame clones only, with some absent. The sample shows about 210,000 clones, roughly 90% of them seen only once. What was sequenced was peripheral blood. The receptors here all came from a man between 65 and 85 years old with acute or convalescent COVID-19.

CDR3 protein: CASSWGDAGNTIYF. For the CDR3, the DNA is TGTGCCAGCAGCTGGGGCGATGCGGGAAACACCATATATTTT. The genes are TRBV11-3 and TRBJ1-3, with a weak D call TRBD1 (5 bases). Trimming shortened V by 4 bases and J by 4 bases, and 11 bases separated the two germline ends. The CDR3 has 14 residues. From germline, CDR1 is SGHNT and CDR2 YENEEA.

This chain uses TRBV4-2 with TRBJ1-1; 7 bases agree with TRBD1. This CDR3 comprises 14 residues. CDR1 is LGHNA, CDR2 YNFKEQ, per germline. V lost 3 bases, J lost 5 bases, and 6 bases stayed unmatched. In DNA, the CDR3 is TGTGCCAGCAGCCAGGGCAGGGGGTGGACTGAAGCTTTCTTT. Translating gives CASSQGRGWTEAFF.

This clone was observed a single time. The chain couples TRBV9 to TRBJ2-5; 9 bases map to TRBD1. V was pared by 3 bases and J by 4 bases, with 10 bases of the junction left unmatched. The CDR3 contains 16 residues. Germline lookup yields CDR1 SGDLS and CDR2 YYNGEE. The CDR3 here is CASSAVDRGVGETQYF. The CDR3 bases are TGTGCCAGCAGCGCCGTCGACAGGGGGGTGGGAGAGACCCAGTACTTC.

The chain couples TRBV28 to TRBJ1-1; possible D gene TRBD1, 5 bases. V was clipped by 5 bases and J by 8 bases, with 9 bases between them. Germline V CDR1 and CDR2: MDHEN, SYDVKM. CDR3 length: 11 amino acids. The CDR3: CASSAGREAFF. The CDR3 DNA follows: TGTGCCAGCAGTGCGGGGCGGGAAGCTTTCTTT.

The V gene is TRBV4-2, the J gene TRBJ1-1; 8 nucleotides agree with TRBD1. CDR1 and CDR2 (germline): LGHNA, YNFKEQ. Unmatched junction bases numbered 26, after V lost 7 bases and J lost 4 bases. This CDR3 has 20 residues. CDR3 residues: CASTHTLSQTGARLGTEAFF. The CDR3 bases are TGTGCCAGCACCCACACCTTGTCCCAGACAGGGGCCAGGTTAGGCACTGAAGCTTTCTTT.

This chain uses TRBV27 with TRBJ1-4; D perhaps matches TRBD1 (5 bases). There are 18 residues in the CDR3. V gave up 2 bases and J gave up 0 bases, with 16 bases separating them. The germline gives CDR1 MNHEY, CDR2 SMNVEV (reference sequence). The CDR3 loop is CASSLAAGKRATNEKLFF. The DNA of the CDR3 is TGTGCCAGCAGTTTAGCGGCAGGGAAACGTGCAACTAATGAAAAACTGTTTTTT.

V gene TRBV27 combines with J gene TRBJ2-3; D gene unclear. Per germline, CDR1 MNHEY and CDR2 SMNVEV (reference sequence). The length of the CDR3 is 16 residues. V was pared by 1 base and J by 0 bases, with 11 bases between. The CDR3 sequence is CASSLWSRTSTDTQYF. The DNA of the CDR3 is TGTGCCAGCAGTTTATGGTCGCGAACTAGCACAGATACGCAGTATTTT.

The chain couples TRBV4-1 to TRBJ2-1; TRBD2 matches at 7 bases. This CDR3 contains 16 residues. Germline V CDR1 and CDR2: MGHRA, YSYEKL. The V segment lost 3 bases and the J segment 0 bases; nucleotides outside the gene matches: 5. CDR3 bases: TGCGCCAGCAGCCATCGGGGGGAGGCCTCCTACAATGAGCAGTTCTTC. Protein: CASSHRGEASYNEQFF.

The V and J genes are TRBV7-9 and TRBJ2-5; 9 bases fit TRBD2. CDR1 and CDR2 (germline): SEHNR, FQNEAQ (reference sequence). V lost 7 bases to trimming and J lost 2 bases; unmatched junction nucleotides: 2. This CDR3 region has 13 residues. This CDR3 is CASIGLAQETQYF. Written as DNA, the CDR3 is TGTGCCAGCATCGGACTAGCGCAAGAGACCCAGTACTTC. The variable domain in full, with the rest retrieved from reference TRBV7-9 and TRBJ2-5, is DTGVSQNPRHKITKRGQNVTFRCDPISEHNRLYWYRQTLGQGPEFLTYFQNEAQLEKSRLLSDRFSAERPKGSFSTLEIQRTEQGDSAMYLCASIGLAQETQYFGPGTRLLVL.

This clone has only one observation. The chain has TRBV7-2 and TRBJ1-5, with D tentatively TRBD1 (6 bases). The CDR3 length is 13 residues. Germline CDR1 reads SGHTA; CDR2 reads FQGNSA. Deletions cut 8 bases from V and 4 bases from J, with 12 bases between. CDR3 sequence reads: CASGRDTNQPQHF. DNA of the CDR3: TGTGCCAGCGGGAGGGACACGAATCAGCCCCAGCATTTT. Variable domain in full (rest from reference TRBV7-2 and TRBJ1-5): GAGVSQSPSNKVTEKGKDVELRCDPISGHTALYWYRQSLGQGLEFLIYFQGNSAPDKSGLPSDRFSAERTGGSVSTLTIQRTQQEDSAVYLCASGRDTNQPQHFGDGTRLSIL.

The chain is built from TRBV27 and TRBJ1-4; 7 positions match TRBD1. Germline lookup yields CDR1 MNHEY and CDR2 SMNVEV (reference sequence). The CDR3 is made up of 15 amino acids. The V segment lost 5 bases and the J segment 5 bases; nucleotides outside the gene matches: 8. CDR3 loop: CASSPRDSPNEKLFF. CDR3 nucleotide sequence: TGTGCCAGCAGTCCAAGGGACAGCCCCAATGAAAAACTGTTTTTT.

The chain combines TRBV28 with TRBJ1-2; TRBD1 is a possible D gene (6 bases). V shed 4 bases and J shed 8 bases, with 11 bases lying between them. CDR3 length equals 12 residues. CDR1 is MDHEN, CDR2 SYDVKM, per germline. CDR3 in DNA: TGTGCCAGCAGTTCACAGGGTTTAGGCTACACCTTC. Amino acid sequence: CASSSQGLGYTF.

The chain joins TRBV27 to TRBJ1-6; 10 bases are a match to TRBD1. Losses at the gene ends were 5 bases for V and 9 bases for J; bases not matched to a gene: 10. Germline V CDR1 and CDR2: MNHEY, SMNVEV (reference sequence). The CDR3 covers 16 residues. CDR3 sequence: CASSPGGQGLASPLHF. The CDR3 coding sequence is TGTGCCAGCAGTCCCGGGGGACAGGGGCTTGCTTCACCCCTCCACTTT.

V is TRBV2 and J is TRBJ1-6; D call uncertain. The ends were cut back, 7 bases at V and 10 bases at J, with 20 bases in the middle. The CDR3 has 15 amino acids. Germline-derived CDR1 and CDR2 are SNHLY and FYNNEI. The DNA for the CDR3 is TGTGCCAGCAATCCCCGTGCCGGGGAAGGGTCACCCCTCCACTTT. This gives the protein CASNPRAGEGSPLHF.

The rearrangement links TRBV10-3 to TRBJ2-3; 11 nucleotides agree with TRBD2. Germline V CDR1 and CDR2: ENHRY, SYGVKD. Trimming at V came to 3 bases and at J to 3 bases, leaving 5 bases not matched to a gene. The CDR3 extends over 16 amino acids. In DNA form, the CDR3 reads TGTGCCATCAGTGACTTTAGCGGGAGGGAGACAGATACGCAGTATTTT. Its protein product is CAISDFSGRETDTQYF.

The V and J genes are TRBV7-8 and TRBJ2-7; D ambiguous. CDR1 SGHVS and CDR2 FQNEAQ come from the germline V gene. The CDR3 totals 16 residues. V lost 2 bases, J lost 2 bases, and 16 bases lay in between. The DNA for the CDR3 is TGTGCCAGCAGCTTAAGGTCCAGGATCCTAACCTACGAGCAGTACTTC. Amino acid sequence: CASSLRSRILTYEQYF.

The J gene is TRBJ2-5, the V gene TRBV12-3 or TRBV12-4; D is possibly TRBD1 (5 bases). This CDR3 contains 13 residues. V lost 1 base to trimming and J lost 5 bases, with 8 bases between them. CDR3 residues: CASSLGQRETQYF. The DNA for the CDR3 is TGTGCCAGCAGTTTAGGACAGAGGGAGACCCAGTACTTC.

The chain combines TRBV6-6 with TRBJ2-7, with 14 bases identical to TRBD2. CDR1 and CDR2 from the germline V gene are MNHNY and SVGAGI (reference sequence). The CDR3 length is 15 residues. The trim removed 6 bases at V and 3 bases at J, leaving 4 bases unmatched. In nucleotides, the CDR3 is TGTGCCAGCAGGGGACTAGCGGGAGCCTACTACGAGCAGTACTTC. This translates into CASRGLAGAYYEQYF.

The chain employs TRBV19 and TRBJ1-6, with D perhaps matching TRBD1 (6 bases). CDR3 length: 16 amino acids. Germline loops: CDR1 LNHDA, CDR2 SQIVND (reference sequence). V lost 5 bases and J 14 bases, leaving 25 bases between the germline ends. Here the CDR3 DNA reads TGTGCCAGTAGTCTTACAACGGACAGACCTTCGACGGCCCTCCACTTT. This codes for CASSLTTDRPSTALHF.

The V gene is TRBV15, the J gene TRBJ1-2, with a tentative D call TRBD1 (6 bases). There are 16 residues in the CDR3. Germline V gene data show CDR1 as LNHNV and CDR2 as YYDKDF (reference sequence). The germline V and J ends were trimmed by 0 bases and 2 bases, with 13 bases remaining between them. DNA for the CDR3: TGTGCCACCAGCAGAGATGGGGCAGGGGTAAACTATGGCTACACCTTC. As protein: CATSRDGAGVNYGYTF.

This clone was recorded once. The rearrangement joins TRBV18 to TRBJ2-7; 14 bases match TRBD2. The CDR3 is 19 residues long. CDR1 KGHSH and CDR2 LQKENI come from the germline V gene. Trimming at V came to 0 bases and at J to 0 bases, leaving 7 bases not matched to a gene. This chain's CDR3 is CASSPPGTSGSGGSYEQYF. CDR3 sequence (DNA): TGTGCCAGCTCACCACCCGGGACTAGCGGGAGTGGGGGCTCCTACGAGCAGTACTTC.

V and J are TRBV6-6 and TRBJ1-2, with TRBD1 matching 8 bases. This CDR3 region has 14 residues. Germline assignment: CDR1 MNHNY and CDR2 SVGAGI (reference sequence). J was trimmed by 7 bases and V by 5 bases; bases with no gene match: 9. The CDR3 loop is CASSPLPQGGGYTF. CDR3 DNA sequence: TGTGCCAGCAGTCCACTCCCACAGGGGGGTGGCTACACCTTC.

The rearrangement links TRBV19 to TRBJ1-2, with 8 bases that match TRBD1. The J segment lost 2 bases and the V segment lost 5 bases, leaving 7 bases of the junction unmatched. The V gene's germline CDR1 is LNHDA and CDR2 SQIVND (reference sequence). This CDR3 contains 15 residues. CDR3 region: CASSVSQGVNYGYTF. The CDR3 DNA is TGTGCCAGTAGTGTCTCACAGGGGGTGAACTATGGCTACACCTTC. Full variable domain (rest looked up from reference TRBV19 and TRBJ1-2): DGGITQSPKYLFRKEGQNVTLSCEQNLNHDAMYWYRQDPGQGLRLIYYSQIVNDFQKGDIAEGYSVSREKKESFPLTVTSAQKNPTAFYLCASSVSQGVNYGYTFGSGTRLTVV.

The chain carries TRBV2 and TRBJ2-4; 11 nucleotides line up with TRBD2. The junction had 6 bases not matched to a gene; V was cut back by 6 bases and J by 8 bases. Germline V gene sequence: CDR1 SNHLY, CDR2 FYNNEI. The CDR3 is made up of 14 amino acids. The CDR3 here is CASRVTSGMDIQYF. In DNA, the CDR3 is TGTGCCAGCAGGGTGACTAGCGGGATGGACATTCAGTACTTC.

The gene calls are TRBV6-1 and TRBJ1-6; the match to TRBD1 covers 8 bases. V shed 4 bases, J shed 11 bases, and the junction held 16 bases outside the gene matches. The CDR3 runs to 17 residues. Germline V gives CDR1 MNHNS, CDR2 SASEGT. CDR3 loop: CASSVQNPGQGLTPLHF. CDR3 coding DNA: TGTGCCAGCAGTGTCCAAAATCCTGGACAGGGTCTGACACCCCTCCACTTT.

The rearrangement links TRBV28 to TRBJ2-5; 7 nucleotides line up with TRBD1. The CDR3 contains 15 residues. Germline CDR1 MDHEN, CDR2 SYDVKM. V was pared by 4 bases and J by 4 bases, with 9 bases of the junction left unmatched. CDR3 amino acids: CASSSGQPGGETQYF. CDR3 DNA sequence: TGTGCCAGCAGTTCGGGACAGCCGGGCGGAGAGACCCAGTACTTC.

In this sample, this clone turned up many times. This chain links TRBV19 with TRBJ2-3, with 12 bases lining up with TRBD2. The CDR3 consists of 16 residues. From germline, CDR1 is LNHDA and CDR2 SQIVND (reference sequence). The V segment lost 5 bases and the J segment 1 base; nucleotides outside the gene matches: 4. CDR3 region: CASSPTSGRRTDTQYF. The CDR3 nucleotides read TGTGCCAGTAGTCCAACTAGCGGGAGGCGCACAGATACGCAGTATTTT.